The 29 T cell receptor beta chains given below trace back to one sample, sequenced in a study of T cell responses to AZD1222 COVID-19 vaccine listed by TCRdb under 2021. This specimen's time point label, interpreted: about 28 days (+/-7) after the second vaccine dose. The protocol used for the library was the immunoSEQ multiplex PCR assay. This immuneACCESS table, as held by TCRdb, lists in-frame sequences with V and J called but not all clones. Of the missing ones, under half trace to an unresolved V gene in checked studies; the others have no known cause. This sample is represented by about 130,000 clones; approximately 91% of them were singletons. Together, the top ten hold more than 5.5% of the sample. The source material was peripheral blood, sampled 28 days after the second AZD1222 dose. These receptors were collected from an adult who received the AZD1222 COVID-19 vaccine.

The chain has TRBV19 and TRBJ1-5; 7 nucleotides line up with TRBD1. Germline V CDR1 and CDR2: LNHDA, SQIVND (reference sequence). The V gene end was trimmed by 5 bases and the J gene end by 0 bases; junction bases not matched to a gene: 7. The CDR3 covers 16 residues. DNA of the CDR3: TGTGCCAGTAGTGGGGGGACAGTTTTTAGCAATCAGCCCCAGCATTTT. Protein: CASSGGTVFSNQPQHF.

In this sample, this clone turned up once. The V and J genes are TRBV5-4 and TRBJ1-5; D remains unclear. The CDR3 is made up of 17 amino acids. V lost 0 bases, J lost 4 bases, and 17 bases lay in between. CDR1 and CDR2 (germline): SGHNT, YYREEE (reference sequence). The CDR3 loop is CASSLGGGVDGNQPQHF. CDR3 bases: TGTGCCAGCAGCTTGGGAGGCGGGGTAGATGGAAATCAGCCCCAGCATTTT.

The chain employs TRBV5-4 and TRBJ2-5, with D tentatively TRBD1 (6 bases). Trimming stripped 4 bases from V and 0 bases from J, with 10 bases between. Germline lookup yields CDR1 SGHNT and CDR2 YYREEE (reference sequence). The CDR3 is 14 amino acids. The CDR3 region is CASSPRGYQETQYF. The CDR3 coding sequence is TGTGCCAGCAGCCCCAGGGGCTACCAAGAGACCCAGTACTTC.

This chain joins TRBV5-4 and TRBJ2-4; D unresolved. From germline, CDR1 is SGHNT and CDR2 YYREEE (reference sequence). V lost 4 bases and J 1 base, leaving 6 bases between the germline ends. The CDR3 has 13 amino acids. CDR3: CASSTPAKNIQYF. The CDR3, as DNA: TGTGCCAGCAGCACACCGGCCAAAAACATTCAGTACTTC.

The rearrangement links TRBV5-1 to TRBJ2-1; 11 nucleotides agree with TRBD2. CDR3 length: 18 amino acids. Trimming removed 4 bases from V and 8 bases from J; junction bases left unmatched: 17. The V gene's germline CDR1 is SGHRS and CDR2 YFSETQ. In DNA, the CDR3 is TGCGCCAGCAGCCCTTCCCTAAGACTAGCGGGACAACCCTATGAGCAGTTCTTC. Translation gives CASSPSLRLAGQPYEQFF.

The gene calls are TRBV18 and TRBJ1-1; TRBD1 agrees at 7 bases. The CDR3 has 14 amino acids. CDR1 KGHSH and CDR2 LQKENI come from the germline V gene. J was trimmed by 4 bases and V by 0 bases; bases with no gene match: 2. CDR3 amino acids: CASSPPAGGTEAFF. As DNA, the CDR3 is TGTGCCAGCTCACCACCGGCAGGGGGCACTGAAGCTTTCTTT. Drawing the rest from reference TRBV18 and TRBJ1-1, the complete variable domain is NAGVMQNPRHLVRRRGQEARLRCSPMKGHSHVYWYRQLPEEGLKFMVYLQKENIIDESGMPKERFSAEFPKEGPSILRIQQVVRGDSAAYFCASSPPAGGTEAFFGQGTRLTVV.

The chain carries TRBV18 and TRBJ2-5, with 7 nucleotides matching TRBD1. CDR3 length: 15 residues. Germline V gives CDR1 KGHSH, CDR2 LQKENI. Trimming removed 2 bases from V and 4 bases from J; junction bases left unmatched: 7. DNA of the CDR3: TGTGCCAGCTCACCATTGAGTGGACAGGTAGAGACCCAGTACTTC. It is translated as CASSPLSGQVETQYF.

The chain couples TRBV18 to TRBJ2-1; possible D gene TRBD2, 7 bases. From germline, CDR1 is KGHSH and CDR2 LQKENI. Trimming removed 5 bases at V and 6 bases at J, with 11 bases between. The CDR3 is 13 residues long. This CDR3 is CASSAGAINEQFF. The CDR3 DNA follows: TGTGCCAGCTCAGCGGGGGCGATCAATGAGCAGTTCTTC.

This clone was counted a few times. The chain has TRBV2 and TRBJ1-2, with D tentatively TRBD1 (5 bases). The CDR3 length is 12 residues. Germline V gene lookup returns CDR1 SNHLY and CDR2 FYNNEI. Trimming stripped 5 bases from V and 3 bases from J, with 7 bases between. The DNA of the CDR3 is TGTGCCAGCAGTCTGGGGGACTATGGCTACACCTTC. Amino acid sequence: CASSLGDYGYTF.

V and J are TRBV6-2 or TRBV6-3 and TRBJ1-2; D may be TRBD1 (5 bases). CDR3 length equals 13 residues. Per germline, CDR1 MNHEY and CDR2 SVGEGT. V lost 5 bases and J lost 4, with 11 bases in between. The DNA of the CDR3 is TGTGCCAGCAGTCGGACTGGGGGCTATGGCTACACCTTC. It is translated as CASSRTGGYGYTF.

As concerns this clone: The junction does not match germline at one end; this may be a read error. The V gene is TRBV6-4, the J gene TRBJ2-1; TRBD2 agrees at 7 bases. This CDR3 comprises 17 residues. Germline V gives CDR1 MRHNA, CDR2 SNTAGT. The CDR3 nucleotides are TGTGCCGGCAGTAAATTTAGCGGGCTTTACTCCTACAATGAGCAGTTCTTC. It translates to CAGSKFSGLYSYNEQFF.

J is TRBJ2-7 and V is TRBV11-3, with D uncertain. The CDR3 is 12 amino acids. Trimming removed 5 bases at V and 5 bases at J, with 10 bases between. The germline CDR1 and CDR2 sequences are SGHNT and YENEEA. CDR3 region: CASSLRMDEQYF. The CDR3 DNA reads as TGTGCCAGCAGCCTTAGAATGGACGAGCAGTACTTC.

This chain uses TRBV30 with TRBJ1-4, with D uncertain. Germline V gene data show CDR1 as GTSNPN and CDR2 as SVGIG (reference sequence). V was clipped by 3 bases and J by 8 bases, with 7 bases between them. The CDR3 runs 11 residues. This CDR3 reads CAWRSWEKLFF. CDR3 sequence (DNA): TGTGCCTGGAGGAGTTGGGAAAAACTGTTTTTT. The variable domain in full, completed from reference TRBV30 and TRBJ1-4, reads SQTIHQWPATLVQPVGSPLSLECTVEGTSNPNLYWYRQAAGRGLQLLFYSVGIGQISSEVPQNLSASRPQDRQFILSSKKLLLSDSGFYLCAWRSWEKLFFGSGTQLSVL.

The V call is TRBV5-6, the J call TRBJ1-2; 8 bases are a match to TRBD1. V lost 1 base, J lost 8 bases, and 13 bases stayed unmatched. Germline V gene lookup returns CDR1 SGHDT and CDR2 YYEEEE. The length of the CDR3 is 16 residues. CDR3 sequence: CASSLPRWTGQGGYTF. CDR3 coding DNA: TGTGCCAGCAGCTTGCCCCGTTGGACAGGGCAGGGCGGCTACACCTTC.

The chain joins TRBV27 to TRBJ2-7; D may be TRBD1 or TRBD2 (5 bases each). This CDR3 region has 13 residues. The V gene's germline CDR1 is MNHEY and CDR2 SMNVEV (reference sequence). Trimming pared 2 bases from V and 4 bases from J, leaving 9 bases between. CDR3 sequence: CASSLGAGYEQYF. The CDR3 nucleotides are TGTGCCAGCAGTTTAGGGGCGGGTTACGAGCAGTACTTC.

V gene TRBV5-1 combines with J gene TRBJ2-1; weak D call: TRBD1 (6 bases). The V end was cut by 0 bases, the J end by 6 bases, with 10 bases between. The CDR3 is 14 residues long. Germline V gene sequence: CDR1 SGHRS, CDR2 YFSETQ. CDR3 sequence: CASSLAGEFNEQFF. In DNA, the CDR3 is TGCGCCAGCAGCTTGGCAGGGGAATTCAATGAGCAGTTCTTC.

The V gene is TRBV6-1, the J gene TRBJ1-2, with a weak D call TRBD1 (5 bases). The CDR3 has 14 amino acids. CDR1 and CDR2 from the germline V gene are MNHNS and SASEGT. Trimming took 1 base from V and 7 from J, leaving 13 bases between them. For the CDR3, the DNA is TGTGCCAGCAGTGAAGGGTCAGGGACCGGTGGCTACACCTTC. This sequence encodes CASSEGSGTGGYTF.

This clone has just one count. The J gene is TRBJ1-5, the V gene TRBV11-2; 8 bases fit TRBD1. Unmatched junction bases numbered 14, after V lost 7 bases and J lost 0 bases. The CDR3 length is 18 residues. The germline CDR1 and CDR2 sequences are SGHAT and FQNNGV. The CDR3: CASNLYLMDRDSNQPQHF. The CDR3 DNA is TGTGCCAGCAACCTCTACTTAATGGACAGGGATAGCAATCAGCCCCAGCATTTT.

This clone was detected only once. This chain joins TRBV7-9 and TRBJ1-4, with D possibly matching TRBD1 (5 bases). The CDR3 runs to 15 residues. The V gene lost 5 bases and the J gene lost 7 bases, with 17 bases spanning the gap. Per the germline V gene, CDR1 is SEHNR and CDR2 is FQNEAQ (reference sequence). The chain's CDR3 is CASSMNQGSGEKLFF. The CDR3 DNA reads TGTGCCAGCAGCATGAATCAGGGTAGCGGTGAAAAACTGTTTTTT.

This rearrangement joins TRBV27 to TRBJ2-7; 8 positions agree with TRBD2. This CDR3 has 14 amino acids. Germline-derived CDR1 and CDR2 are MNHEY and SMNVEV (reference sequence). J lost 1 base, V lost 5 bases, and 4 bases had no gene match. CDR3 nucleotides: TGTGCCAGCAGTATTACTAGCGGTTCCTACGAGCAGTACTTC. It translates to CASSITSGSYEQYF.

The genes are TRBV28 and TRBJ2-7; 8 nucleotides line up with TRBD1. Germline assignment: CDR1 MDHEN and CDR2 SYDVKM. CDR3 size: 15 residues. V was clipped by 6 bases and J by 2 bases; unmatched bases: 9. Here the CDR3 DNA reads TGTGCCAGCAGATCCGGACAGGGAGCCCCCTACGAGCAGTACTTC. Its protein product is CASRSGQGAPYEQYF.

This clone appeared a single time. The chain uses TRBV2 and TRBJ1-2; possibly TRBD1 for D (5 bases). Per germline, CDR1 SNHLY and CDR2 FYNNEI. Trimming stripped 7 bases from V and 4 bases from J, with 10 bases between. CDR3 length: 12 residues. The CDR3 coding sequence is TGTGCCAGCAATATAGGGGCCTATGGCTACACCTTC. Its translation is CASNIGAYGYTF. Complete variable domain (other parts from reference TRBV2 and TRBJ1-2): EPEVTQTPSHQVTQMGQEVILRCVPISNHLYFYWYRQILGQKVEFLVSFYNNEISEKSEIFDDQFSVERPDGSNFTLKIRSTKLEDSAMYFCASNIGAYGYTFGSGTRLTVV.

This rearrangement joins TRBV9 to TRBJ2-7; 10 bases align to TRBD2. CDR3 length: 15 amino acids. The ends lost 5 bases at V and 6 bases at J; junction bases unmatched: 11. Germline V gives CDR1 SGDLS, CDR2 YYNGEE. CDR3: CASRQAGGVSPEQYF. The CDR3, as DNA: TGTGCCAGCAGGCAAGCGGGAGGGGTCTCCCCCGAGCAGTACTTC.

The rearrangement uses TRBV2 and TRBJ1-4, with D possibly TRBD1 on 5 matching bases. V lost 5 bases and J 4 bases, leaving 14 bases between the germline ends. CDR3 length: 15 residues. The germline CDR1 and CDR2 sequences are SNHLY and FYNNEI. The CDR3 bases are TGTGCCAGCAGTCCCCGGGGACTCAATAATGAAAAACTGTTTTTT. Encoded protein: CASSPRGLNNEKLFF.

The V call is TRBV5-6, the J call TRBJ1-2; 7 bases map to TRBD1. Germline loops: CDR1 SGHDT, CDR2 YYEEEE. This CDR3 is 15 amino acids long. J lost 4 bases, V lost 0 bases, and 6 bases had no gene match. The CDR3 DNA reads as TGTGCCAGCAGCTTGGCCGGGGACAGCCGCTATGGCTACACCTTC. As protein: CASSLAGDSRYGYTF. The variable domain in full, completed from reference TRBV5-6 and TRBJ1-2, reads DAGVTQSPTHLIKTRGQQVTLRCSPKSGHDTVSWYQQALGQGPQFIFQYYEEEERQRGNFPDRFSGHQFPNYSSELNVNALLLGDSALYLCASSLAGDSRYGYTFGSGTRLTVV.

This clone showed up just a few times. J is TRBJ1-1 and V is TRBV7-6, with a weak D call TRBD1 (5 bases). The CDR3 sequence is 16 residues long. V lost 1 base and J lost 4, with 16 bases in between. From germline, CDR1 is SGHVS and CDR2 FNYEAQ. CDR3 loop: CASSLDRRGGATEAFF. In nucleotides, the CDR3 is TGTGCCAGCAGCTTAGACCGTAGGGGCGGCGCCACTGAAGCTTTCTTT.

V is TRBV21-1 and J is TRBJ1-5. TRBV21-1 is given as a pseudogene. The CDR3 is 15 amino acids. CDR3 nucleotides: TGTGCCAGCAGCAAGCAACGGATAAGCAATCAGCCCCAGCATTTT. Translation: CASSKQRISNQPQHF.

V is TRBV5-6 and J is TRBJ2-2, with D possibly TRBD1 on 7 matching bases. CDR3 size: 16 residues. The ends were cut back, 1 base at V and 2 bases at J, with 12 bases in the middle. Germline CDR1 SGHDT, CDR2 YYEEEE. The CDR3 protein is CASSLFQGGNTGELFF. The CDR3 nucleotides are TGTGCCAGCAGCTTGTTCCAGGGGGGAAACACCGGGGAGCTGTTTTTT.

J is TRBJ2-2 and V is TRBV5-5, with D possibly being TRBD1 (5 bases). Germline V gives CDR1 SGHKS, CDR2 YYEKEE (reference sequence). Trimming cost V 4 bases and J 0 bases, with 10 bases left between them. The CDR3 length is 15 residues. Here the CDR3 DNA reads TGTGCCAGCAGCACCACGACAGCGAACACCGGGGAGCTGTTTTTT. Translated: CASSTTTANTGELFF.